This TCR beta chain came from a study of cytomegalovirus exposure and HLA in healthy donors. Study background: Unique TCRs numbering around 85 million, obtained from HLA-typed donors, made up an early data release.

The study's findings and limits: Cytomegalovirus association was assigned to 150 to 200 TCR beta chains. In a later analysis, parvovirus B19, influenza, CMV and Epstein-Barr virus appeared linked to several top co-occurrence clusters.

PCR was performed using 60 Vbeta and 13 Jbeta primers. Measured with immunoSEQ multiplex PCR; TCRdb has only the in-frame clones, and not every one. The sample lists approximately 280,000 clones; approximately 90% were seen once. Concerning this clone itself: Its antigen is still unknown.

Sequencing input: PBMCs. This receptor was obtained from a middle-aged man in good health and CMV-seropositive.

The CDR3 protein is CASSPRQGAYEQYF. The CDR3, as DNA: TGTGCCAGCAGCCCAAGACAGGGGGCCTACGAGCAGTACTTC. The chain carries TRBV9 and TRBJ2-5; TRBD1 matches at 9 bases. The J call could be wrong; TRBJ2-7 is a better fit for the DNA end. Germline V gives CDR1 SGDLS, CDR2 YYNGEE. This CDR3 is built from 14 residues.